By sample share, the clone carrying this T cell receptor beta chain is large. Its antigen is as yet unknown. This sample is part of a study of T cells in localized non-small cell lung cancer. Findings and limits, study-wide: When the top 100 tumor clones were examined, a median about 60 of them also appeared in the adjacent lung, which was paired and uninvolved. Clonality of T cells reached its maximum in uninvolved adjacent lung, surpassing tumor.

Some clones are missing from TCRdb's copy, which holds only in-frame ones; the method was immunoSEQ multiplex PCR. The table includes 4,200 or so clones, over 25% detected once. V was trimmed by 3 bases and J by 2 bases, leaving 7 bases between them. CDR3 size: 13 residues. Germline CDR1 SGHDN, CDR2 FVKESK. The chain recombines TRBV14 with TRBJ1-2; no reliable D call. This TCR derives from a male donor aged 60 or over with stage I lung adenocarcinoma. The sample here was lung tumor tissue, taken before any cancer treatment. The CDR3: CASSQQTNYGYTF. Written as DNA, the CDR3 is TGTGCCAGCAGCCAGCAGACCAACTATGGCTACACCTTC.